The subject of this entry is one TCR beta chain. This sample is drawn from a study of blood T cell repertoires in COVID-19. For the study at large: Whether acute or convalescent, the COVID-19 samples came from the United States, Italy and Spain. Sample material is recorded as cDNA or gDNA derived from T cells, B-cell-depleted T cells, or PBMCs.

Study processing details: Reference gene primer amplification in the assay estimated nucleated cell counts. TCRdb keeps only in-frame clones here, not all; method: immunoSEQ multiplex PCR. V and J calls and clone size are given by that table; D and trimming were obtained from the DNA. The sample consists of some 240,000 clones, roughly 80% of them appearing once. This CDR3 contains 14 residues. Germline loops: CDR1 SEHNR, CDR2 FQNEAQ (reference sequence). The ends were cut back, 6 bases at V and 7 bases at J, with 16 bases in the middle. This clonotype was obtained from a woman over 75 with acute or convalescent COVID-19. Sequenced: peripheral blood. V usage is TRBV7-9 and J usage is TRBJ2-1; perhaps TRBD1 as D (6 bases). CDR3 region: CASRTGTTNNEQFF. In nucleotides, the CDR3 is TGTGCCAGCAGAACCGGGACAACTAATAATGAGCAGTTCTTC. The full variable domain, completed using reference TRBV7-9 and TRBJ2-1, is DTGVSQNPRHKITKRGQNVTFRCDPISEHNRLYWYRQTLGQGPEFLTYFQNEAQLEKSRLLSDRFSAERPKGSFSTLEIQRTEQGDSAMYLCASRTGTTNNEQFFGPGTRLTVL.